The rows below give T cell receptor beta chains drawn from one sample of a study of post-analysis software for immune sequencing data. From the PCR reads, TCRdb called clonotypes with MiXCR, one entry per CDR3 protein. The top ten hold approximately 4.5% of the sample, which has about 820,000 distinct CDR3 sequences, around 53% seen once. Material for sequencing was blood. The receptors originated from a girl between 10 and 17 years old with multiple sclerosis. CDR3s include the opening cysteine and the closing phenylalanine or tryptophan. D genes are given only for firm matches. Clone sizes are given selectively: once, few, many, or a class where the clone is expanded.

D gene	V gene	J gene	clone size	CDR3 DNA	CDR3 protein
NA	TRBV5-1	TRBJ2-1	NA	TGCGCCAGCAGGCCGGACAGTTACAATGAGCAGTTCTTC	CASRPDSYNEQFF
TRBD2	TRBV9	TRBJ2-7	NA	TGTGCCAGCAGCGTAGGGACTAGCGGAACGTTCTCGTACGAGCAGTACTTC	CASSVGTSGTFSYEQYF
NA	TRBV20-1	TRBJ2-3	once	TGCAGTGCTAGCAGGGCTCCATTCACAGATACGCAGTATTTT	CSASRAPFTDTQYF
NA	TRBV9	TRBJ1-5	NA	TGTGCCAGCAGCCGGGGTGGAGGGGTCAATCAGCCTCAGCATTTT	CASSRGGGVNQPQHF
NA	TRBV29-1	TRBJ1-1	few	TGCAGCGTTGAGGAGAACATGAACACTGAAGCTTTCTTT	CSVEENMNTEAFF
TRBD1	TRBV12-3/TRBV12-4	TRBJ1-2	NA	TGTGCCAGCAGTTCTGGACAGGGGATCTATGGCTACACCTTC	CASSSGQGIYGYTF
TRBD1	TRBV3-1	TRBJ2-4	NA	TGTGCCAGCAGCCGATACCCTGTACAGGGGAAAAACATTCAGTACTTC	CASSRYPVQGKNIQYF
TRBD1	TRBV29-1	TRBJ2-1	NA	TGCAGCGTCGGCACAGGGGTGGTAGGGAATGAGCAGTTCTTC	CSVGTGVVGNEQFF
NA	TRBV7-2	TRBJ1-2	NA	TGTGCCAGCAGCTTATCTAAGGGAAACTATGGCTACACCTTC	CASSLSKGNYGYTF
TRBD2	TRBV25-1	TRBJ2-1	few	TGTGCCAGCAGTTTTCTAGCGGGGGGCAATGAGCAGTTCTTC	CASSFLAGGNEQFF
NA	TRBV29-1	TRBJ2-7	NA	TGCAGCGTGAGGCGGGACAGTAACTACGAGCAGTACTTC	CSVRRDSNYEQYF
NA	TRBV7-2	TRBJ2-1	NA	TGTGCCAGCAGCTTAAATACAGGGCGGCTCGTTCGGGATGAGCAGTTCTTC	CASSLNTGRLVRDEQFF
NA	TRBV5-1	TRBJ2-1	NA	TGCGCCAGCGGCCCCTCACGGTCCTACAATGAGCAGTTCTTC	CASGPSRSYNEQFF
TRBD1	TRBV27	TRBJ2-7	NA	TGTGCCAGCAGTTCATCCGGGACAGGGTTGAGCGAGCAGTACTTC	CASSSSGTGLSEQYF
NA	TRBV10-3	TRBJ1-1	NA	TGTGCCATCAGTGAGTCACCCGAAAAGGCTGAAGCTTTCTTT	CAISESPEKAEAFF
TRBD1	TRBV7-9	TRBJ2-7	NA	TGTGCCAGCAGTTCCCCCGACAGGGGTATTTACGAGCAGTACTTC	CASSSPDRGIYEQYF
NA	TRBV5-1	TRBJ1-6	NA	TGCGCCAGCAGAATAGGGCACCCTAATTCACCCCTCCACTTT	CASRIGHPNSPLHF
NA	TRBV6-5	TRBJ2-1	NA	TGTGCCAGCAGTTATGGGGTAGGGGGTGGTGGGCATGAGCAGTTCTTC	CASSYGVGGGGHEQFF
TRBD1	TRBV7-9	TRBJ1-1	once	TGTGCCAGCAGCCCACGACAGGGGGCGATGCACACTGAAGCTTTCTTT	CASSPRQGAMHTEAFF
NA	TRBV5-1	TRBJ1-1	NA	TGCGCCAGCAGCGTCGGCCGGAACACTGAAGCTTTCTTT	CASSVGRNTEAFF
NA	TRBV7-8	TRBJ1-1	NA	TGTGCCAGCAGCTTAGGCCCCGGAGGGAACACTGAAGCTTTCTTT	CASSLGPGGNTEAFF
NA	TRBV7-2	TRBJ2-5	few	TGTGCCAGCAGCCTCATGATCACGAAAGAGACCCAGTACTTC	CASSLMITKETQYF
TRBD1	TRBV5-1	TRBJ2-5	NA	TGCGCCAGCAGCGCGGGACAGGGAGGATTGGAGACCCAGTACTTC	CASSAGQGGLETQYF
TRBD1	TRBV5-5	TRBJ1-2	NA	TGTGCCAGCCAACTCGGACAGGCTAACTATGGCTACACCTTC	CASQLGQANYGYTF
NA	TRBV6-5	TRBJ2-3	NA	TGTGCCAGCAGTTACTCCAGGGATAGCACAGATACGCAGTATTTT	CASSYSRDSTDTQYF
NA	TRBV5-4	TRBJ2-7	once	TGTGCCAGCAGCCCAGTGGGCAGCGACGAGCAGTACTTC	CASSPVGSDEQYF
TRBD2	TRBV6-5	TRBJ2-7	once	TGTGCCAGCACCCAGGGAGGGTCGGGCGAGCAGTACTTC	CASTQGGSGEQYF
NA	TRBV7-2	TRBJ2-7	few	TGTGCCAGCAGCCCTTGGGTTGGGGCCAGGGACTACGAGCAGTACTTC	CASSPWVGARDYEQYF
TRBD2	TRBV6-1	TRBJ2-3	NA	TGTGCCAGCAGTGCGCGGGGGGAGCCCACAGATACGCAGTATTTT	CASSARGEPTDTQYF
NA	TRBV12-3/TRBV12-4	TRBJ1-2	NA	TGTGCCAGCAGTCCTCGGGTTGCGGACAACGGGGACTATGGCTACACCTTC	CASSPRVADNGDYGYTF
NA	TRBV20-1	TRBJ1-4	NA	TGCAGTGCTAGGGCAGGTTTCGGTGGTGAAAAACTGTTTTTT	CSARAGFGGEKLFF
NA	TRBV5-1	TRBJ2-5	NA	TGCGCCAGCAGCTGGTTTCAGGGCCAAGAGACCCAGTACTTC	CASSWFQGQETQYF
TRBD1	TRBV7-9	TRBJ1-1	NA	TGTGCCAGCAGCCGTTGGGCGGGACAGGGTACGAACACTGAAGCTTTCTTT	CASSRWAGQGTNTEAFF
NA	TRBV5-1	TRBJ2-1	few	TGCGCCAGCAGCTTGGAACCCAGCTCCTACAATGAGCAGTTCTTC	CASSLEPSSYNEQFF
TRBD1	TRBV20-1	TRBJ1-1	NA	TGCAGTGCTAGACAGGGGGCCAGGGACACTGAAGCTTTCTTT	CSARQGARDTEAFF
NA	TRBV20-1	TRBJ1-2	few	TGCAGTGCTAGAAGCAGCGATAACTATGGCTACACCTTC	CSARSSDNYGYTF
TRBD1	TRBV5-1	TRBJ1-2	NA	TGCGCCAGCAGCTTGGTCGACAGGGAAGGAGGCTACACCTTC	CASSLVDREGGYTF
TRBD1	TRBV10-3	TRBJ1-2	few	TGTGCCATCAGTGATGACAGGGGGCAAGGCTACACCTTC	CAISDDRGQGYTF
NA	TRBV7-9	TRBJ2-7	NA	TGTGCCAGCAGCCCCTTTCCCTCCTACGAGCAGTACTTC	CASSPFPSYEQYF
NA	TRBV20-1	TRBJ2-5	few	TGCAGTGCCTGGTTAGGAATCCAAGAGACCCAGTACTTC	CSAWLGIQETQYF
NA	TRBV5-5	TRBJ1-6	few	TGTGCCAGCAGCTTATCACAGCGTTATAATTCACCCCTCCACTTT	CASSLSQRYNSPLHF
NA	TRBV29-1	TRBJ2-3	NA	TGCAGCGTTGCCCGGGTAATGGCAGATACGCAGTATTTT	CSVARVMADTQYF
TRBD1	TRBV20-1	TRBJ2-5	NA	TGCAGTGCTAGATCCGGGACAGGGGAAGAGACCCAGTACTTC	CSARSGTGEETQYF
TRBD1	TRBV20-1	TRBJ2-5	few	TGCAGTGCTACACCACGGGACAGGGCGTTCAGGGAGACCCAGTACTTC	CSATPRDRAFRETQYF
NA	TRBV6-1	TRBJ2-7	NA	TGTGCCAGCCTTGGAAAGGGACTCATATGGGAGCAGTACTTC	CASLGKGLIWEQYF
NA	TRBV21-1	TRBJ2-7	NA	TGTGCCTCTACGAGCCAGGGGGGGGCCTACGAGCAGTACTTC	CASTSQGGAYEQYF
NA	TRBV5-8	TRBJ2-4	NA	TGTGCCAGCAGCTTTCCTCTTTCACGAACAGGCCGCTACAAAAACATTCAGTACTTC	CASSFPLSRTGRYKNIQYF
NA	TRBV7-7	TRBJ2-5	NA	TGTGCTAGCAGCTGGAGTGGTCTCAATGAGCAGTACTTC	CASSWSGLNEQYF
NA	TRBV20-1	TRBJ1-1	NA	TGCAGTGCCCAAGGGCCCATGAACACTGAAGCTTTCTTT	CSAQGPMNTEAFF
TRBD2	TRBV10-3	TRBJ2-4	few	TGTGCCATCAGTGAGCCCGGGACTAGCCAAAACATTCAGTACTTC	CAISEPGTSQNIQYF
NA	TRBV3-1	TRBJ1-6	NA	TGTGCCAGCAGCCAAGCTCTAGGCTCGTCACCCCTCCACTTT	CASSQALGSSPLHF
NA	TRBV7-9	TRBJ1-5	NA	TGTGCCTGCAGCCGAAGGGAGGATCAGCCCCAGCATTTT	CACSRREDQPQHF
NA	TRBV5-1	TRBJ2-7	NA	TGCGCCAGCAGCTTCAGTTGGACGGACCACTGGGAGCAGTACTTC	CASSFSWTDHWEQYF
NA	TRBV6-1	TRBJ2-1	NA	TGTGCCACTTATCGTGGGGTGAGACCCTACAATGAGCAGTTCTTC	CATYRGVRPYNEQFF
NA	TRBV12-3/TRBV12-4	TRBJ2-7	NA	TGTGCCAGCAGTTTAGATGCCAACTACGAGCAGTACTTC	CASSLDANYEQYF